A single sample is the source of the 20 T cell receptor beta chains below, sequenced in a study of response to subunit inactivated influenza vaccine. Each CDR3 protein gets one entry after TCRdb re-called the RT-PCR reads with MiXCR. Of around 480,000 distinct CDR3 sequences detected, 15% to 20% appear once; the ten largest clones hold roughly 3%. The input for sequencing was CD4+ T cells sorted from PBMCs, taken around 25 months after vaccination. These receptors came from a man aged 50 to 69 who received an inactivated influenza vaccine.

CDR3 residues: CASSTGTVGEKLFF. The CDR3 nucleotides are TGTGCCAGCAGCACCGGGACAGTGGGTGAAAAACTGTTTTTT. The chain uses TRBV12-3 or TRBV12-4 and TRBJ1-4; TRBD1 matches 7 bases. The CDR3 contains 14 residues. The trim removed 6 bases at V and 7 bases at J, leaving 8 bases unmatched.

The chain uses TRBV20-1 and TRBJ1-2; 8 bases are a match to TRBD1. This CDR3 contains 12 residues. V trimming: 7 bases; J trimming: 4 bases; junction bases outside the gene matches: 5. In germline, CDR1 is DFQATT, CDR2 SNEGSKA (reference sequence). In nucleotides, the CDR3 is TGCAGTGGACGACAGGGGACCTATGGCTACACCTTC. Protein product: CSGRQGTYGYTF.

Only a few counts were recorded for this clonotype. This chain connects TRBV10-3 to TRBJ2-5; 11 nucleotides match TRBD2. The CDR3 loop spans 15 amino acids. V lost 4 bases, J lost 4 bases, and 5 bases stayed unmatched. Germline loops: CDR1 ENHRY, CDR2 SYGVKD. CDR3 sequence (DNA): TGTGCCATCAGTGGTAGCGGGAGGGCGGGAGAGACCCAGTACTTC. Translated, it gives CAISGSGRAGETQYF.

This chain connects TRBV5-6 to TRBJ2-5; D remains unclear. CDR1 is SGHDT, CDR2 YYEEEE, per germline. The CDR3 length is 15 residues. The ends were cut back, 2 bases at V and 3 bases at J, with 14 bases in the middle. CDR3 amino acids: CASSFIGDREETQYF. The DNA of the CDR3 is TGTGCCAGCAGCTTTATTGGGGATAGAGAAGAGACCCAGTACTTC.

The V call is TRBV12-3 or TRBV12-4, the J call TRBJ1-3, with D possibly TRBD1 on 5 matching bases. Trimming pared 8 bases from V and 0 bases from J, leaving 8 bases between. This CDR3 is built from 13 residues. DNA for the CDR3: TGTGCCAGCGGGGGGAGCTCTGGAAACACCATATATTTT. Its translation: CASGGSSGNTIYF.

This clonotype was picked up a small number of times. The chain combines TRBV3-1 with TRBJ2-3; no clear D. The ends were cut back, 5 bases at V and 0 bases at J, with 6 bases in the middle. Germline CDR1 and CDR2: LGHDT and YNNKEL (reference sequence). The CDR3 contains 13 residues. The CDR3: CASSWSSTDTQYF. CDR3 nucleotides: TGTGCCAGCAGCTGGTCTAGCACAGATACGCAGTATTTT.

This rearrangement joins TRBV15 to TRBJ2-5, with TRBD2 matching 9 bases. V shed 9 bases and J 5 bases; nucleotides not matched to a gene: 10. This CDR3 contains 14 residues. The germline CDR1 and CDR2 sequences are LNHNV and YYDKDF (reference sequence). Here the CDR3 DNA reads TGTGCCACGACTGCAACCGGGACTAGCGAGACCCAGTACTTC. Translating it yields CATTATGTSETQYF.

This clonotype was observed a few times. CDR3 region: CSASQAQETQYF. DNA for the CDR3: TGCAGTGCTTCACAGGCTCAAGAGACCCAGTACTTC. This chain uses TRBV20-1 with TRBJ2-5, with D tentatively TRBD1 (5 bases). Germline CDR1 DFQATT, CDR2 SNEGSKA (reference sequence). The CDR3 contains 12 residues. V gave up 5 bases and J gave up 2 bases, with 9 bases separating them.

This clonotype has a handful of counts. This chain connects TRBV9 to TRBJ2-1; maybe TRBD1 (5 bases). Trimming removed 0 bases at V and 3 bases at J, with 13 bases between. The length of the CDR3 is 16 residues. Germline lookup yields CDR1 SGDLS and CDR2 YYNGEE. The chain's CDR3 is CASSVGGQALYNEQFF. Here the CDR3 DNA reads TGTGCCAGCAGCGTAGGAGGACAAGCTCTCTACAATGAGCAGTTCTTC.

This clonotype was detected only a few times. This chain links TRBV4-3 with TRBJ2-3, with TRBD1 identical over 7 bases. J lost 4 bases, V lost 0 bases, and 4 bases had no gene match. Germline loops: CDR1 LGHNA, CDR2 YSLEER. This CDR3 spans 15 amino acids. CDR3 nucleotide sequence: TGCGCCAGCAGCCAAGAAGGGGGCCGGGCAGATACGCAGTATTTT. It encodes CASSQEGGRADTQYF.

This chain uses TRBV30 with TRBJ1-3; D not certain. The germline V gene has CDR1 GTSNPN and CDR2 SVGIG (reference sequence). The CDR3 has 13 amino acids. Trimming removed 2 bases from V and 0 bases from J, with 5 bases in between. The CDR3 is CAWSLISGNTIYF. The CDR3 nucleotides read TGTGCCTGGAGTCTCATCTCTGGAAACACCATATATTTT.

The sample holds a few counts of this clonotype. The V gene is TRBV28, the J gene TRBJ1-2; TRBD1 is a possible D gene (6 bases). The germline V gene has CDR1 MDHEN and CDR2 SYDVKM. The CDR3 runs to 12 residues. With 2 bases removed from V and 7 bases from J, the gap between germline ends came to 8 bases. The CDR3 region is CASSLTGSGYTF. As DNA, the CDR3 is TGTGCCAGCAGTTTAACAGGGAGTGGCTACACCTTC.

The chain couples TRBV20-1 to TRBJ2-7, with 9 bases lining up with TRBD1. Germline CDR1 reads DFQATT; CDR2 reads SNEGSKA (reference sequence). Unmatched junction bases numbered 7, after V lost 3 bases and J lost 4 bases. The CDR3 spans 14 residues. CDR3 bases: TGCAGTGCTAGGCAGGACAGGGGACAATACGAGCAGTACTTC. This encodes CSARQDRGQYEQYF.

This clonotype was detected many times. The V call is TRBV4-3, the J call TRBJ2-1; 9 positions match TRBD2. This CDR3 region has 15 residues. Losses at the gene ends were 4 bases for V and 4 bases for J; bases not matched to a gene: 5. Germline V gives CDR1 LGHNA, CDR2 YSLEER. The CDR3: CASSLGLAKYNEQFF. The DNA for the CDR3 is TGCGCCAGCAGCCTGGGACTAGCAAAATACAATGAGCAGTTCTTC.

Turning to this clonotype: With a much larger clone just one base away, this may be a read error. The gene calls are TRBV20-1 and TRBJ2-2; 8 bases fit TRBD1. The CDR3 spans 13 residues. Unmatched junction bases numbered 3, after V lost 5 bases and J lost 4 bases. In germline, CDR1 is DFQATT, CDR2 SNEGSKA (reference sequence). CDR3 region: CSAGTGITGELFF. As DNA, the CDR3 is TGCAGTGCTGGGACAGGTATCACCGGGGAGCTGTTTTTT.

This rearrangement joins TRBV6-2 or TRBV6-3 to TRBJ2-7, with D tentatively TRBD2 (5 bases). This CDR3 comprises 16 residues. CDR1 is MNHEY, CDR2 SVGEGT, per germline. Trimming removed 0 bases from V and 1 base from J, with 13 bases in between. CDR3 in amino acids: CASSYSRRQESYEQYF. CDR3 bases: TGTGCCAGCAGTTACTCAAGGAGGCAGGAGTCCTACGAGCAGTACTTC.

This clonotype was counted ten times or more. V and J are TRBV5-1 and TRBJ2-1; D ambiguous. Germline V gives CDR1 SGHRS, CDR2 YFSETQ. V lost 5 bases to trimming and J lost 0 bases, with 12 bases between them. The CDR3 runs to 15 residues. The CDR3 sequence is CASRALADSYNEQFF. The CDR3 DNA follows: TGCGCCAGCAGGGCCCTGGCCGACTCCTACAATGAGCAGTTCTTC.

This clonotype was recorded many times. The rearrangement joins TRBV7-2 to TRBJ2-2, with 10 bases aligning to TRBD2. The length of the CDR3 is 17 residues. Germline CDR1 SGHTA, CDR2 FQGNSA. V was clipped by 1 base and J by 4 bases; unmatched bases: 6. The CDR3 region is CASSLVPSGRGTGELFF. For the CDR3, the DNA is TGTGCCAGCAGCTTAGTTCCTAGCGGGAGAGGCACCGGGGAGCTGTTTTTT.

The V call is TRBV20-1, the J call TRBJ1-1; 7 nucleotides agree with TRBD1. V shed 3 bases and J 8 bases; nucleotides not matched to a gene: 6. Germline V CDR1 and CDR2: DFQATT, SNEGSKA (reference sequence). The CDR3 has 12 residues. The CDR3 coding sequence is TGCAGTGCTAGTTTGGAGGGGGCCGAAGCTTTCTTT. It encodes CSASLEGAEAFF.

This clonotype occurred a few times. For the CDR3, the DNA is TGTGCCAGCAGTTTTCTAGGAAGTAATGGCTACACCTTC. As protein: CASSFLGSNGYTF. The rearrangement links TRBV12-3 or TRBV12-4 to TRBJ1-2; no definite D call. The CDR3 spans 13 residues. V shed 3 bases and J shed 6 bases, with 11 bases lying between them.